The clone carrying this TCR beta chain was seen a few times. Its antigen remains unidentified. Germline CDR1 reads MNHEY; CDR2 reads SVGAGI. The CDR3 length is 14 residues. V gave up 5 bases and J gave up 2 bases; unmatched junction bases: 2. The entry originates in a study of cytomegalovirus exposure and HLA in healthy donors. The PCR was carried out with 60 Vbeta primers and 13 Jbeta primers. The method was immunoSEQ multiplex PCR; TCRdb's version includes in-frame clones alone and lacks a portion of them. This table has roughly 130,000 clones, 70% to 85% appearing once. Study-wide points: CMV serostatus was the sole immune exposure data available. TRBV6-2, TRBV6-3 and some other V segments were excluded as indistinguishable. An analysis done earlier found most TCR beta V segments productive about 90% or about 30% of the time.

The receptor comes from a man aged 45-65 years in good health and CMV-seronegative. Sequencing was performed on PBMCs. The J gene is TRBJ1-2, the V gene TRBV6-5; 10 bases agree with TRBD1. The CDR3 is CASSRGQGNYGYTF. The CDR3 bases are TGTGCCAGCAGTAGGGGACAGGGGAACTATGGCTACACCTTC.